This T cell receptor (beta chain) came from a study of blood T cell repertoires in COVID-19. Study details: Sites in the United States, Italy and Spain provided acute and convalescent COVID-19 samples. PBMCs, B-cell-depleted T cells, or T cells were the source of the cDNA or gDNA that made up the material.

There are 12 residues in the CDR3. V lost 10 bases and J lost 5; bases outside the gene matches: 3. Germline V gene sequence: CDR1 KGHDR, CDR2 SFDVKD. This clone was seen a few times. Per the original methods: Amplification from reference gene primers served as the basis for estimated nucleated cell counts. Clones were sequenced by immunoSEQ multiplex PCR, and TCRdb holds only the in-frame ones, with some missing. V and J calls plus clone size are reproduced from that table; the DNA served to infer D and trimming. The sample lists 250,000 or so clones; more than 85% were seen once. The sequenced sample was peripheral blood. This chain uses TRBV24-1 with TRBJ1-2, with 10 positions matching TRBD1. This TCR was recovered from a woman aged 65 to 85 with active or convalescent COVID-19. The CDR3 loop reads CATQDRGYGYTF. The CDR3 region has the DNA TGTGCCACGCAGGACAGGGGGTATGGCTACACCTTC.